The subject of this entry is one T cell receptor beta chain. The CDR3 totals 13 residues. Germline V gene sequence: CDR1 MNHEY, CDR2 SVGAGI. V was trimmed by 6 bases and J by 8 bases, leaving 16 bases between them. This sample stems from a study of blood T cell repertoires in COVID-19. Study-level information: Material from acute and convalescent COVID-19 was sourced from the United States, Italy and Spain. T cells, B-cell-depleted T cells, or PBMCs provided the cDNA or gDNA that served as material.

The authors' processing: By means of reference gene primer amplification, nucleated cell counts were estimated. Repertoires were generated with immunoSEQ multiplex PCR, while TCRdb's copy carries only in-frame clones and drops some. That table is the source of V, J and clone size, and D and trimming were worked out from the DNA. The table has about 360,000 clones, around 82% seen once. The chain combines TRBV6-5 with TRBJ1-2; D gene ambiguous. Sequencing was done on a sample of peripheral blood. This receptor was taken from a young man with active or convalescent COVID-19. CDR3 sequence (DNA): TGTGCCAGCAGGCCACCTGGGAGCTACGGCTACACCTTC. It yields the protein CASRPPGSYGYTF.